The following is a TCR beta chain sequence with its context. The target antigen is unknown. Terminally differentiated effector memory CD45RA+ cells were excluded by CCR7 positive selection of CD45RO-negative cells. All donors were healthy HIV-negative adults lacking recent acute infections or vaccinations. In the study's own analysis: Junction-only immunoSEQ sequences carried no quality scores, so filtering differed. This table comes from immunoSEQ multiplex PCR, and its TCRdb copy is limited to in-frame clones, with some not included. The DNA gave D and trimming, while V, J and clone size come from that table. Here the sample spans roughly 1,800,000 clones, about 95% being singletons. The data originate from a study of shared clonotypes between healthy human individuals. General study results and limits: Naive subsets usually exceeded memory subsets in estimated richness.

The specimen sequenced was naive CD8+ T cells sorted from blood. The clonotype was recovered from a man younger than 30 in good health.

CDR3 in amino acids: CSVLAENYNEQFF. The CDR3 nucleotides are TGCAGCGTACTAGCGGAGAACTACAATGAGCAGTTCTTC. The chain is built from TRBV29-1 and TRBJ2-1; TRBD2 aligns across 8 bases. With 6 bases clipped from V and 3 bases from J, the junction kept 4 bases outside the gene matches. The length of the CDR3 is 13 residues. In germline, CDR1 is SQVTM, CDR2 ANQGSEA.